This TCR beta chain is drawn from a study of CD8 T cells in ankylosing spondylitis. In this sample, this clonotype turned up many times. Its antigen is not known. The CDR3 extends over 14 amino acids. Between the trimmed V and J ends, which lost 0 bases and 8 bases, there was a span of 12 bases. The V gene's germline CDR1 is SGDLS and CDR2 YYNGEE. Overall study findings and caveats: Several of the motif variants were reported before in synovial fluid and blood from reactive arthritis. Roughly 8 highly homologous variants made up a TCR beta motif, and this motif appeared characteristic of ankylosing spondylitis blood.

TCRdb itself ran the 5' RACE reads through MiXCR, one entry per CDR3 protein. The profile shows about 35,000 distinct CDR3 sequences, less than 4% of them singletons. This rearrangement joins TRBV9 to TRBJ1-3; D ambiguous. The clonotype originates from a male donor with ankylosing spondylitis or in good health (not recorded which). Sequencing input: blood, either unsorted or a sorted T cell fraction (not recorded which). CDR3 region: CASSVGSPRDTIYF. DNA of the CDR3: TGTGCCAGCAGCGTAGGTAGTCCAAGGGACACCATATATTTT.